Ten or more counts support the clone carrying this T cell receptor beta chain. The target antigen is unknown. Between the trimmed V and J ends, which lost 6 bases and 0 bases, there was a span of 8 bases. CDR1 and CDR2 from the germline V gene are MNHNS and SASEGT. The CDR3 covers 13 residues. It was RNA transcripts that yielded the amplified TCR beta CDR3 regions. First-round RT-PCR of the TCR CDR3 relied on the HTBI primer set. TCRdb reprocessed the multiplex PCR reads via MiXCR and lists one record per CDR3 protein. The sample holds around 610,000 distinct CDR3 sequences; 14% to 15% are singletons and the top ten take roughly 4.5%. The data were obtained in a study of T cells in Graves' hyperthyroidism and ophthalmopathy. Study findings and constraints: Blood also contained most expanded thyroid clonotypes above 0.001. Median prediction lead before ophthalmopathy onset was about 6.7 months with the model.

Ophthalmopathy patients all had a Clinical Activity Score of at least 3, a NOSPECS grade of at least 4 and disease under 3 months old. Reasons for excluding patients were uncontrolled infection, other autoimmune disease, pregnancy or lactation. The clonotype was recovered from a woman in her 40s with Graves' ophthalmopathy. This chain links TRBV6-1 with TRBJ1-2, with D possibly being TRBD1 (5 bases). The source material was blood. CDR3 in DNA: TGTGCCAGCAGAGACAGACCTAACTATGGCTACACCTTC. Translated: CASRDRPNYGYTF.